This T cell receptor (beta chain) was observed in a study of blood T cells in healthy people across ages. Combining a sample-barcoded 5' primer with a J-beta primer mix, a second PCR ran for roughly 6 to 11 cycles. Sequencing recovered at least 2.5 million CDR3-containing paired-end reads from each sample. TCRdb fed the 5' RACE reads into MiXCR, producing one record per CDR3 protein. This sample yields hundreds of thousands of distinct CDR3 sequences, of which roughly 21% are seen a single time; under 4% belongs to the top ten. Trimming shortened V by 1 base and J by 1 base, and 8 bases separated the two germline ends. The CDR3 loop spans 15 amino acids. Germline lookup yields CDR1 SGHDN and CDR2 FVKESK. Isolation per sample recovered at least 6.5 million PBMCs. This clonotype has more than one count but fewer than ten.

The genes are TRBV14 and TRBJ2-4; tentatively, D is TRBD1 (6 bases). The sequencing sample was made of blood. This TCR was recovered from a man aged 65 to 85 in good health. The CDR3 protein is CASSQVGAAKNIQYF. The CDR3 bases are TGTGCCAGCAGCCAAGTGGGGGCGGCCAAAAACATTCAGTACTTC.